Sequencing of this T cell receptor beta chain was carried out in a study of blood T cells in healthy people across ages (dated by TCRdb to the mid-2010s). A note on the overall study: Template switching captured roughly one uniquely barcoded TCR beta cDNA molecule per two T cells in model experiments. The study measured age-related changes in TCR beta repertoire diversity using deep sequencing normalized with unique cDNA molecular identifiers. The donors were divided into four age groups: young (average around 15 years), middle-aged (around 41), aged (around 67) and long-lived (82). To avoid experimental bias, donors of different ages were spread randomly across the sequencing lanes. Using the same blood draw, the study looked at two additional independent replicas of 1 million unique cDNA reads for two donors, one aged 18 to 29 and the other aged 80 or older. Points the paper makes about the study in general: Compared with the aged group, the long-lived group had more naive CD4+ T cells, fewer expanded clones and increased TCR diversity, suggesting age selection. Estimates of total diversity from one million sequenced T cells were regarded as lower bounds and underestimates. As age increased, observed TCR beta diversity per million T cells dropped in a roughly linear way, and a significant reduction was already evident by age 40. Since profiling was done on bulk unsorted PBMCs, naive and antigen-experienced compartments could not be conclusively compared. Because donor CMV infection status was unknown, age-related changes in expanded clonotypes were potentially confounded. Observed TCR beta diversity correlated strongly with the percentage of naive T cells measured by flow cytometry.

Library prep was done by 5' RACE. For sequencing, an Illumina HiSeq 2500 was employed. A second roughly 6 to 11 cycle PCR used a sample-barcoded 5' primer and a J-beta primer mix. A template-switch 5' adaptor carrying 12 random nucleotides introduced a unique molecular identifier onto each TCR beta cDNA molecule. At least 2.5 million CDR3-containing paired-end reads were obtained from each sample. First-strand cDNA synthesis was performed from all RNA using the Mint cDNA synthesis kit, with priming by a TRBC-specific oligonucleotide. Following uracil-DNA glycosylase treatment, a first 18-cycle PCR with universal primers M1SS and BC2_uni_R was performed on all cDNA. The source study handled its data this way. For normalization, 1 million high-quality reads, each with a distinct molecular identifier, were randomly selected from each sample. Reads sharing molecular identifiers were discarded rather than binned into consensus sequences. MiTCR, set to a Q25 quality threshold and the strictest error-elimination algorithm, was used for CDR3 identification, clonotype clustering and error correction. A nonparametric unseen species model using Euler transformation provided a lower-bound estimate of total TCR beta diversity. Clones were called with MiXCR by TCRdb after fastp trimmed the public reads at Q25, and only in-frame beta chains were retained. When rows share a CDR3 protein, they turn into one entry using the most common DNA and genes. The V and J calls come from TCRdb's annotation, not from the publication. Within this sample are around 1,100,000 distinct CDR3 sequences, with less than 45% of them counted one time only. Together, the top ten hold about an eighth of the sample.

Donors were 40 or so systemically healthy Caucasian individuals from Russia aged roughly 6 to 90 years. Each donor gave roughly 9.5 milliliters of peripheral blood, collected into EDTA-treated Vacutainer tubes. Ficoll-Paque density-gradient centrifugation was used to isolate PBMCs, with at least 6.5 million per sample. Trizol reagent was used to extract total RNA from the PBMCs, yielding at least 6 micrograms per sample. For every donor, flow cytometry on a PBMC aliquot measured the percentage of naive CD45RAhigh/CD27high T cells. CDR1 and CDR2, looked up from the germline V gene (reference sequence), are DFQATT and SNEGSKA. From its cysteine to its phenylalanine, the CDR3 spans 11 amino acids. Of the read, only the CDR3 DNA is kept; its 33 bases are in frame from base 1. Relative to germline, V is 5 bases shorter and J is 4 bases shorter, with 8 bases between their ends. This clonotype was seen more than once but under ten times. The antigen it recognizes is unknown. Base quality data are lacking; no much larger clone is found one base away.

This chain joins TRBV20-1 to TRBJ1-2; 5 matching bases give a weak D call of TRBD1. The TCR was taken from a man younger than 35 in good health. Sequencing used blood. The CDR3 corresponds to CSASGTYGYTF. The sequenced DNA is TGCAGTGCTTCCGGGACCTATGGCTACACCTTC.